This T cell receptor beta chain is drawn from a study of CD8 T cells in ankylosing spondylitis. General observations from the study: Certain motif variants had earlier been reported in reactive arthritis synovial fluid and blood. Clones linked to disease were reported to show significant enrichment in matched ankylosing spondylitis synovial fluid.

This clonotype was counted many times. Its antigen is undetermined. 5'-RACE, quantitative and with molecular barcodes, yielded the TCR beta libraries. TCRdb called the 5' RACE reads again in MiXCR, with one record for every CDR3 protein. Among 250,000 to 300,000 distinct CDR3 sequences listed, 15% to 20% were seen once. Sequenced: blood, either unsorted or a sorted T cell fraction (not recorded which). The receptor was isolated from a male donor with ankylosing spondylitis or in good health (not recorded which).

The CDR3: CASSQDRLAGVNEQYF. The CDR3 bases are TGCGCCAGCAGCCAAGATAGGCTAGCGGGAGTGAACGAGCAGTACTTC. This rearrangement joins TRBV4-1 to TRBJ2-7; 10 bases align to TRBD2. There are 16 residues in the CDR3. J was trimmed by 5 bases and V by 0 bases; bases with no gene match: 7. The germline V gene has CDR1 MGHRA and CDR2 YSYEKL.